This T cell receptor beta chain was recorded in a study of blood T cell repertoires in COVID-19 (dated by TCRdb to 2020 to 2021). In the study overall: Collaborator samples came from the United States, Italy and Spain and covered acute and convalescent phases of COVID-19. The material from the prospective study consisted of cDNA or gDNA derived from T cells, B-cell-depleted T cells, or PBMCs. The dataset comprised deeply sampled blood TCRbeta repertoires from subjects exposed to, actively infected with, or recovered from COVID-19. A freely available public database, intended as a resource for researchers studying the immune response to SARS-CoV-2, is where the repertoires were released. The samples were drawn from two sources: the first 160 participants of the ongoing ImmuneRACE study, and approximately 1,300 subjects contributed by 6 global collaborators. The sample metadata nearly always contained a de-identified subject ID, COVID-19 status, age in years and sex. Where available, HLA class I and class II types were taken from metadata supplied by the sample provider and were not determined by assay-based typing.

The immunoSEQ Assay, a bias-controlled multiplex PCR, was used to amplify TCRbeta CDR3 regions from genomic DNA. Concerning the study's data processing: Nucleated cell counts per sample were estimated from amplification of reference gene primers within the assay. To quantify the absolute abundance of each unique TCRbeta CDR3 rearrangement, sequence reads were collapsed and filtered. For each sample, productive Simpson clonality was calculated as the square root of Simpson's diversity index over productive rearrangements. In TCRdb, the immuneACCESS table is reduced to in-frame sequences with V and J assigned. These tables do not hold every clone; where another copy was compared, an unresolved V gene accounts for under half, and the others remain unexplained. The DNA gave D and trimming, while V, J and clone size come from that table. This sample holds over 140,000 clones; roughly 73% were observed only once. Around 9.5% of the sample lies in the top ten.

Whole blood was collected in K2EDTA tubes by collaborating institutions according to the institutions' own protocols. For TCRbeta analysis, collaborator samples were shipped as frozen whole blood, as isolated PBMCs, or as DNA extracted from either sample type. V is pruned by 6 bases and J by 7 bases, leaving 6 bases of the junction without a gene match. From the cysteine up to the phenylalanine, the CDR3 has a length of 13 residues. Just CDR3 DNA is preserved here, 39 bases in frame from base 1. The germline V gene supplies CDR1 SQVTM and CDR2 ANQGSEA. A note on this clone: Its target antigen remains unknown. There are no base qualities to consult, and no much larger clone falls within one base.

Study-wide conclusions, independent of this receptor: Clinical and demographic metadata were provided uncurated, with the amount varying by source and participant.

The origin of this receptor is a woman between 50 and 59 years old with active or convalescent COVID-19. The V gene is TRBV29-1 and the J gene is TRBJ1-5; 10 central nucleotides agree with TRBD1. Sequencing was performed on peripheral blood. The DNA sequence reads TGCAGCGTAGCGGGACAGGGGAACCAGCCCCAGCATTTT. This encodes CSVAGQGNQPQHF.